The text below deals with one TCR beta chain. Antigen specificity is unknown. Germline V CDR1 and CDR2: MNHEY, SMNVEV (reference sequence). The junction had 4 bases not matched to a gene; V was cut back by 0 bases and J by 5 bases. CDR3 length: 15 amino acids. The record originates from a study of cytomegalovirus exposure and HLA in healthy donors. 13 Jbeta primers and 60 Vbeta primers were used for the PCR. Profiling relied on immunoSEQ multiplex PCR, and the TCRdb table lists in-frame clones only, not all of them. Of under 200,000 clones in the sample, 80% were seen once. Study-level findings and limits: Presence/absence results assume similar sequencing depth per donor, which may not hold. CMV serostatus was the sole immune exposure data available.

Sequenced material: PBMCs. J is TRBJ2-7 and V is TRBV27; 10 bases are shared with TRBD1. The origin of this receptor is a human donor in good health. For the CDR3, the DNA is TGTGCCAGCAGTTTATCGCGGGGGACAGGGGACGAGCAGTACTTC. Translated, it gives CASSLSRGTGDEQYF.